Listed below are T cell receptor beta chains from one sample, sequenced in a study of CD8 T cells in ankylosing spondylitis. Each CDR3 protein gets one entry after TCRdb re-called the 5' RACE reads with MiXCR. The sample includes 340,000 or so distinct CDR3 sequences, roughly 15% of them seen just once. The sample consisted of blood, either unsorted or a sorted T cell fraction (not recorded which). The receptors here all came from a male donor with ankylosing spondylitis or in good health (not recorded which). CDR3s include the opening cysteine and the closing phenylalanine or tryptophan. The D gene is left open where the match is weak. A clone size is listed for some rows: how often the clone was seen (once, few, many), or a class if it is expanded.

DNA: TGTGCCAGCAGTGACCCCGGACAGGGGAACACCGGGGAGCTGTTTTTT
CDR3: CASSDPGQGNTGELFF
J: TRBJ2-2
length: 16
V: TRBV25-1
D: TRBD1
size: -

DNA: TGTGCCACACAGGAAATAGGGGACTACAATGAGCAGTTCTTC
CDR3: CATQEIGDYNEQFF
J: TRBJ2-1
length: 14
V: TRBV6-1
D: -
size: -

DNA: TGCGCCAGCAGTGCCGCCGGACAGGGGGCAACTGAAGCTTTCTTT
CDR3: CASSAAGQGATEAFF
J: TRBJ1-1
length: 15
V: TRBV10-2
D: TRBD1
size: many

DNA: TGTGCCAGTAGTATAGCCTTGAACACTGAAGCTTTCTTT
CDR3: CASSIALNTEAFF
J: TRBJ1-1
length: 13
V: TRBV19
D: -
size: few

DNA: TGCAGCGTTGGGGCTAGCGGTATCTACGAGCAGTACTTC
CDR3: CSVGASGIYEQYF
J: TRBJ2-7
length: 13
V: TRBV29-1
D: TRBD2
size: -

DNA: TGTGCCAGCAGTCAGTGGGGGGCGCTAAGCCAGCCCCAGCATTTT
CDR3: CASSQWGALSQPQHF
J: TRBJ1-5
length: 15
V: TRBV12-3/TRBV12-4
D: -
size: few

DNA: TGTGCCAGCAGTTACGGAAGCTCTGGGGCCAACGTCCTGACTTTC
CDR3: CASSYGSSGANVLTF
J: TRBJ2-6
length: 15
V: TRBV6-5
D: -
size: -

DNA: TGTGCCAGCAGTTACAGGAAGAGCTCCTATAATTCACCCCTCCACTTT
CDR3: CASSYRKSSYNSPLHF
J: TRBJ1-6
length: 16
V: TRBV6-5
D: -
size: -

DNA: TGTGCCAGCAGTCCATTTAGCGGGACCACCTACGAGCAGTACTTC
CDR3: CASSPFSGTTYEQYF
J: TRBJ2-7
length: 15
V: TRBV2
D: TRBD2
size: -

DNA: TGCGCCAGCAGCCGATCCGGGACTAGCGGGGTTAATGAGCAGTTCTTC
CDR3: CASSRSGTSGVNEQFF
J: TRBJ2-1
length: 16
V: TRBV5-1
D: TRBD2
size: many

DNA: TGTGCCAGCAGCGTACGTAATCCAGGGGAAGCTTTCTTT
CDR3: CASSVRNPGEAFF
J: TRBJ1-1
length: 13
V: TRBV9
D: -
size: few

DNA: TGCAGTGCTAGCCGCCTAGCGGGAGCGCTCTACGAGCAGTACTTC
CDR3: CSASRLAGALYEQYF
J: TRBJ2-7
length: 15
V: TRBV20-1
D: TRBD2
size: many

DNA: TGCAGTGCTAGTGGGGAGGATGAAAAACTGTTTTTT
CDR3: CSASGEDEKLFF
J: TRBJ1-4
length: 12
V: TRBV20-1
D: -
size: few

DNA: TGCGCCAGCAGCGCAGCGGACAGGGGGCACACCGGGGAGCTGTTTTTT
CDR3: CASSAADRGHTGELFF
J: TRBJ2-2
length: 16
V: TRBV5-1
D: TRBD1
size: few

DNA: TGTGCCAGCAACAGGGGCAATCAGCCCCAGCATTTT
CDR3: CASNRGNQPQHF
J: TRBJ1-5
length: 12
V: TRBV6-1
D: -
size: few

DNA: TGCAGTGTAGCGGGATTGTACCAAGAGACCCAGTACTTC
CDR3: CSVAGLYQETQYF
J: TRBJ2-5
length: 13
V: TRBV20-1
D: TRBD2
size: few

DNA: TGTGCCAGCAGCCTGGGACACTTAGCCAAAAACATTCAGTACTTC
CDR3: CASSLGHLAKNIQYF
J: TRBJ2-4
length: 15
V: TRBV7-9
D: -
size: few

DNA: TGCAGTGCTCCCGCTGGGGACAGAATTTACAATGAGCAGTTCTTC
CDR3: CSAPAGDRIYNEQFF
J: TRBJ2-1
length: 15
V: TRBV20-1
D: TRBD1
size: -

DNA: TGTGCCAGCAGTTTAGGGCAGACTAACAATTCACCCCTCCACTTT
CDR3: CASSLGQTNNSPLHF
J: TRBJ1-6
length: 15
V: TRBV12-3/TRBV12-4
D: -
size: few

DNA: TGCAGTGCTAGTCAGGGGTCCAACACAGATACGCAGTATTTT
CDR3: CSASQGSNTDTQYF
J: TRBJ2-3
length: 14
V: TRBV20-1
D: -
size: -

DNA: TGCGCCAGCAGCTTTGGCGACACCAACTATGGCTACACCTTC
CDR3: CASSFGDTNYGYTF
J: TRBJ1-2
length: 14
V: TRBV5-1
D: -
size: few

DNA: TGCGCCAGCAGCCGCACCTGGGACAGAGAGACCCAGTACTTC
CDR3: CASSRTWDRETQYF
J: TRBJ2-5
length: 14
V: TRBV5-1
D: TRBD1
size: few

DNA: TGTGCCAGCAGCCCCCGAGGGGGACAGGGAGACAAAAACATTCAGTACTTC
CDR3: CASSPRGGQGDKNIQYF
J: TRBJ2-4
length: 17
V: TRBV11-3
D: TRBD1
size: -

DNA: TGTGCCACCTTTGGCCAGCGGGGGTGGAGCGGGGAGCTGTTTTTT
CDR3: CATFGQRGWSGELFF
J: TRBJ2-2
length: 15
V: TRBV6-1
D: TRBD2
size: -

DNA: TGTGCCAGCAGCCAAGGGGCCCTAGGTGAGCAGTTCTTC
CDR3: CASSQGALGEQFF
J: TRBJ2-1
length: 13
V: TRBV3-1
D: -
size: few

DNA: TGTGCCAGCAGTCAACGAGGCTTATACGAGCAGTACTTC
CDR3: CASSQRGLYEQYF
J: TRBJ2-7
length: 13
V: TRBV6-2/TRBV6-3
D: -
size: -

DNA: TGTGCCAGCAGCTTAGCGCGGAGTTCTAGGAGGATCAATGAGCAGTTCTTC
CDR3: CASSLARSSRRINEQFF
J: TRBJ2-1
length: 17
V: TRBV7-8
D: -
size: -

DNA: TGTGCCAGTAGTGCCAACTCTGGAAACACCATATATTTT
CDR3: CASSANSGNTIYF
J: TRBJ1-3
length: 13
V: TRBV19
D: -
size: few

DNA: TGTGCCAGTAGCGACAGGAGAAGGGATTCACCCCTCCACTTT
CDR3: CASSDRRRDSPLHF
J: TRBJ1-6
length: 14
V: TRBV19
D: -
size: few

DNA: TGTGCCATCAGCAGGGAGCCGAACACTGAAGCTTTCTTT
CDR3: CAISREPNTEAFF
J: TRBJ1-1
length: 13
V: TRBV10-3
D: -
size: -

DNA: TGTGCCAGCAGCCAATCCGGGACTATCATTTCAGATACGCAGTATTTT
CDR3: CASSQSGTIISDTQYF
J: TRBJ2-3
length: 16
V: TRBV4-2
D: TRBD2
size: -

DNA: TGCGCCAGCAGCGTCGGGACACCCGAGCAGTACTTC
CDR3: CASSVGTPEQYF
J: TRBJ2-7
length: 12
V: TRBV5-1
D: -
size: few

DNA: TGTGCCAGCAGCTTAGATCATCCAGGGACGTACTACTCCTACGAGCAGTACTTC
CDR3: CASSLDHPGTYYSYEQYF
J: TRBJ2-7
length: 18
V: TRBV11-2
D: -
size: -

DNA: TGTGCCAGCAGTGAAAATACCCAAGAGACCCAGTACTTC
CDR3: CASSENTQETQYF
J: TRBJ2-5
length: 13
V: TRBV25-1
D: -
size: many

DNA: TGCAGTGCTAGACCGGGGGGGGCCGGGGAGCTGTTTTTT
CDR3: CSARPGGAGELFF
J: TRBJ2-2
length: 13
V: TRBV20-1
D: TRBD2
size: -

DNA: TGCAGCGTGCCGGGGCCTTCGGCGAGCACAGATACGCAGTATTTT
CDR3: CSVPGPSASTDTQYF
J: TRBJ2-3
length: 15
V: TRBV29-1
D: -
size: -

DNA: TGTGCCAGCAGCCGAGGTCCCGGGCCGGGTAACTCGGGTGGCTACACCTTC
CDR3: CASSRGPGPGNSGGYTF
J: TRBJ1-2
length: 17
V: TRBV3-1
D: -
size: few

DNA: TGTGCCAGCAGACCGGGGGGGAGTTGGGCAGATACGCAGTATTTT
CDR3: CASRPGGSWADTQYF
J: TRBJ2-3
length: 15
V: TRBV2
D: TRBD2
size: -

DNA: TGTGCCAGCAGCTTTAGCGGGAGAGGTGGCAACGAGCAGTACTTC
CDR3: CASSFSGRGGNEQYF
J: TRBJ2-7
length: 15
V: TRBV7-9
D: TRBD2
size: few

DNA: TGTGCCAGCAGCCAAGTGGGTGATCAGCCCCAGCATTTT
CDR3: CASSQVGDQPQHF
J: TRBJ1-5
length: 13
V: TRBV3-1
D: -
size: few

DNA: TGTGCCAGCAGTCCACGGACCCGCGGCGGGTCAGATACGCAGTATTTT
CDR3: CASSPRTRGGSDTQYF
J: TRBJ2-3
length: 16
V: TRBV12-3/TRBV12-4
D: -
size: many

DNA: TGTGCCTCCTGCCAAGATCCGCCTAGCGTCCACGAGCAGTACTTC
CDR3: CASCQDPPSVHEQYF
J: TRBJ2-7
length: 15
V: TRBV3-1
D: -
size: -

DNA: TGTGCCAGTAGTATTGGAGACAGGACCCAAGAGACCCAGTACTTC
CDR3: CASSIGDRTQETQYF
J: TRBJ2-5
length: 15
V: TRBV19
D: -
size: -

DNA: TGCGCCAGTGCGACAGGGGGCTCCTACGAGCAGTACTTC
CDR3: CASATGGSYEQYF
J: TRBJ2-7
length: 13
V: TRBV5-1
D: TRBD1
size: many

DNA: TGCGCCAGCAGCACTACAGGGTACACCGGGGAGCTGTTTTTT
CDR3: CASSTTGYTGELFF
J: TRBJ2-2
length: 14
V: TRBV4-1
D: -
size: -

DNA: TGTGCCAGCACCAACACGAGGGAGGGGGGCCTACCCACAGATACGCAGTATTTT
CDR3: CASTNTREGGLPTDTQYF
J: TRBJ2-3
length: 18
V: TRBV9
D: -
size: few

DNA: TGTGCCATCAGTGAGACGGGCGGGAGCCCCGCCGGGCAGTACTTC
CDR3: CAISETGGSPAGQYF
J: TRBJ2-7
length: 15
V: TRBV10-3
D: TRBD2
size: -

DNA: TGTGCCAGCAGTTTCGCGGGGACAGGAGGTACTGAAGCTTTCTTT
CDR3: CASSFAGTGGTEAFF
J: TRBJ1-1
length: 15
V: TRBV12-3/TRBV12-4
D: TRBD1
size: many

DNA: TGCAGCGTTGATAAGGGGTCCACTGAAGCTTTCTTT
CDR3: CSVDKGSTEAFF
J: TRBJ1-1
length: 12
V: TRBV29-1
D: -
size: -

DNA: TGCAGCGGCGGGACACAGAAAGGAAAACTGTTTTTT
CDR3: CSGGTQKGKLFF
J: TRBJ1-4
length: 12
V: TRBV29-1
D: -
size: few

DNA: TGTGCCAGCAGCCCCTCGGGGGGGTACCAAGAGACCCAGTACTTC
CDR3: CASSPSGGYQETQYF
J: TRBJ2-5
length: 15
V: TRBV3-1
D: TRBD2
size: few

DNA: TGTGCCAGCGATGGAAACTACGAGCAGTACTTC
CDR3: CASDGNYEQYF
J: TRBJ2-7
length: 11
V: TRBV2
D: -
size: few

DNA: TGTGCCAGCAGTGTCACAGGGGCGGGCACTGAAGCTTTCTTT
CDR3: CASSVTGAGTEAFF
J: TRBJ1-1
length: 14
V: TRBV6-1
D: TRBD1
size: many

DNA: TGTGCCAGCAGTTTAGGGGCCCTGGCAGGGATCTACGAGCAGTACTTC
CDR3: CASSLGALAGIYEQYF
J: TRBJ2-7
length: 16
V: TRBV12-3/TRBV12-4
D: -
size: -

DNA: TGTGCCAGCAGCGAGTTCTCCCTTCCTAGCACAGATACGCAGTATTTT
CDR3: CASSEFSLPSTDTQYF
J: TRBJ2-3
length: 16
V: TRBV9
D: -
size: -

DNA: TGTGCCAGCAGCGTTATGACTAGCGGGAGTACTAACGAGCAGTACTTC
CDR3: CASSVMTSGSTNEQYF
J: TRBJ2-7
length: 16
V: TRBV7-9
D: TRBD2
size: -

DNA: TGCGCCAGCAGCTTAAGACAGGGGGCGTCAGATACGCAGTATTTT
CDR3: CASSLRQGASDTQYF
J: TRBJ2-3
length: 15
V: TRBV5-1
D: TRBD1
size: -

DNA: TGCGCCAGCAGCTTGGGGGACAGGGTAGCGGCGGGGCAGTACTTC
CDR3: CASSLGDRVAAGQYF
J: TRBJ2-7
length: 15
V: TRBV5-1
D: TRBD1
size: -

DNA: TGTGCCAGCAGCTTGTTTGGGACAGGGGGCGTAGAAGAGACCCAGTACTTC
CDR3: CASSLFGTGGVEETQYF
J: TRBJ2-5
length: 17
V: TRBV5-5
D: TRBD1
size: -

DNA: TGCGCCAGCAGTGAGACTGGGGCTCAAGGGACCCAGTACTTC
CDR3: CASSETGAQGTQYF
J: TRBJ2-5
length: 14
V: TRBV10-1
D: -
size: few